The clone carrying this TCR beta chain was counted a single time. Its antigen is unknown. The PCR ran on 60 Vbeta and 13 Jbeta primers. Profiling relied on immunoSEQ multiplex PCR, and the TCRdb table lists in-frame clones only, not all of them. The repertoire consists of 120,000 or so clones, with roughly four fifths occurring once and the leading ten covering 6.3%. This specimen comes from a study of cytomegalovirus exposure and HLA in healthy donors. Points from the study as a whole: Accurate HLA-A and HLA-B prediction from TCR beta sequences was reported for most subjects.

The length of the CDR3 is 16 residues. Germline-derived CDR1 and CDR2 are LNHDA and SQIVND (reference sequence). V was clipped by 5 bases and J by 3 bases, with 20 bases between them. The source material was PBMCs. This sequence was found in a middle-aged woman in good health and CMV-seronegative. The chain carries TRBV19 and TRBJ2-7; TRBD2 is a possible D gene (6 bases). Here the CDR3 reads CASSATTSGPVYEQYF. In nucleotides, the CDR3 is TGTGCCAGTAGTGCAACGACTAGTGGCCCTGTCTACGAGCAGTACTTC.